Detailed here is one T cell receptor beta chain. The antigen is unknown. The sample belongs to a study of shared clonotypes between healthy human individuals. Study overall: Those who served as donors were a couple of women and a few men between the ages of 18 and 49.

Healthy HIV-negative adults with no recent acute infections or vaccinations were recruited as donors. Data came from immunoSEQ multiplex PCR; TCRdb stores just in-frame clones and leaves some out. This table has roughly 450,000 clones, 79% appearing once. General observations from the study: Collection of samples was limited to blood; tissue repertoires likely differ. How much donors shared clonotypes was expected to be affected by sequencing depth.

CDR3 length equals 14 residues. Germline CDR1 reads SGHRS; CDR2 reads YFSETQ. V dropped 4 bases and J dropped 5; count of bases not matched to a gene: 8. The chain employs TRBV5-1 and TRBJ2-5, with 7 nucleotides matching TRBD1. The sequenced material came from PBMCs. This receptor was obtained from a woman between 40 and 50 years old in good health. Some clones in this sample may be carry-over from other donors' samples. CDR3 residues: CASSRQGVEETQYF. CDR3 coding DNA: TGCGCCAGCAGCCGACAGGGTGTTGAGGAGACCCAGTACTTC.